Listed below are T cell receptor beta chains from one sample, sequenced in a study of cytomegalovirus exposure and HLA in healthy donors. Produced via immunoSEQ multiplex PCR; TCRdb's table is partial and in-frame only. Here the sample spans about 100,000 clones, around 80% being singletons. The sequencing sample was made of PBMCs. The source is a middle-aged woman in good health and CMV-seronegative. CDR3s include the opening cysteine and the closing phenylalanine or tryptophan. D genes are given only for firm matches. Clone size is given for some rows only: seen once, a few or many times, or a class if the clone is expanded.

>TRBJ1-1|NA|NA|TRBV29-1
CSVSRGGRSTEAFF
TGCAGCGTCAGCCGGGGGGGGCGATCGACTGAAGCTTTCTTT
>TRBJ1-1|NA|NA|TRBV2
CATEYEQGQNTEAFF
TGTGCCACCGAGTATGAACAGGGACAGAACACTGAAGCTTTCTTT
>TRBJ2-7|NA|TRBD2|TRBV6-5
CASSYSASGSSYEQYF
TGTGCCAGCAGTTACTCGGCTAGCGGGAGTTCCTACGAGCAGTACTTC
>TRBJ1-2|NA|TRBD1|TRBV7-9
CASSPQTGTGGGYTF
TGTGCCAGCAGCCCTCAAACCGGGACAGGGGGAGGCTACACCTTC
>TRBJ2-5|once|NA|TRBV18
CASSPGGGETQYF
TGTGCCAGCTCACCAGGAGGCGGTGAGACCCAGTACTTC
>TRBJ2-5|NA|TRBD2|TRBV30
CAWTSGRALGETQYF
TGTGCCTGGACAAGCGGGAGGGCACTGGGGGAGACCCAGTACTTC
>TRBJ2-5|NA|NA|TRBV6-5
CASSLAPRDFPQYF
TGTGCCAGCAGTTTAGCTCCCCGAGATTTTCCCCAGTACTTC
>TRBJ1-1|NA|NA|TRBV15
CATSFPGMNTEAFF
TGTGCCACCAGCTTTCCAGGGATGAACACTGAAGCTTTCTTT
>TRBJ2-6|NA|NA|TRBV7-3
CASSRSGANVLTF
TGTGCCAGCAGCCGGTCGGGGGCCAACGTCCTGACTTTC
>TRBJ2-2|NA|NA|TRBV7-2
CASSRGATGELFF
TGTGCCAGCTCCCGGGGGGCCACCGGGGAGCTGTTTTTT
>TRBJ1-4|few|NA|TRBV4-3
CASSQDWLGTNEKLFF
TGCGCCAGCAGCCAAGATTGGCTGGGCACAAATGAAAAACTGTTTTTT
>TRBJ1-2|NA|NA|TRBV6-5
CASTSTGPYGYTF
TGTGCCAGCACCAGTACTGGGCCGTATGGCTACACCTTC
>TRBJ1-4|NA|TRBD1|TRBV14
CASSSRTGSKEKLFF
TGTGCCAGCAGCTCACGGACAGGGTCGAAGGAAAAACTGTTTTTT
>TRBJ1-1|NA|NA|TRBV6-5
CASRKSTEAFF
TGTGCCAGCAGAAAGAGCACTGAAGCTTTCTTT
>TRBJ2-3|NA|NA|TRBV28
CATSARGSTDTQYF
TGTGCCACCTCCGCGAGGGGGAGCACAGATACGCAGTATTTT
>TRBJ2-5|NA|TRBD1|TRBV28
CASWRQGVAQYF
TGTGCCAGCTGGAGACAGGGTGTTGCGCAGTACTTC
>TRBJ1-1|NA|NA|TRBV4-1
CASSQNRAEHTEAFF
TGCGCCAGCAGCCAAAACAGAGCGGAGCACACTGAAGCTTTCTTT
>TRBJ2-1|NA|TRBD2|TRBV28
CASSFASGPYNEQFF
TGTGCCAGCAGTTTTGCTAGCGGCCCCTACAATGAGCAGTTCTTC
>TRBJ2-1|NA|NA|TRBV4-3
CASSQAVSSYNEQFF
TGCGCCAGCAGCCAAGCGGTGAGCTCCTACAATGAGCAGTTCTTC
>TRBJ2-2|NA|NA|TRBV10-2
CASSESTSGGRELFF
TGCGCCAGCAGTGAGTCGACGTCCGGGGGTCGGGAGCTGTTTTTT
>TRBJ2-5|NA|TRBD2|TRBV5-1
CASSLNSGSGETQYF
TGCGCCAGCAGCTTAAATAGCGGGAGTGGGGAGACCCAGTACTTC
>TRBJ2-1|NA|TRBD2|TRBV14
CASSPWGLAVNNEQFF
TGTGCCAGCAGCCCTTGGGGACTAGCGGTAAACAATGAGCAGTTCTTC
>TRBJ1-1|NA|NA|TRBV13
CASSLASDKSTEAFF
TGTGCCAGCAGCTTGGCGTCGGACAAGAGCACTGAAGCTTTCTTT
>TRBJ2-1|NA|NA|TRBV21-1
CASSKDKEKYRELVYNEQFF
TGTGCCAGCAGCAAAGACAAAGAGAAATATAGGGAGCTTGTCTACAATGAGCAGTTCTTC
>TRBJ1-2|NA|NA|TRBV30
CAWSRLGYGYTF
TGTGCCTGGAGTCGACTCGGCTATGGCTACACCTTC
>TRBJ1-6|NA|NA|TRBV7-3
CASSLQPQGGINSPLHF
TGTGCCAGCAGCTTGCAACCTCAAGGGGGTATAAATTCACCCCTCCACTTT
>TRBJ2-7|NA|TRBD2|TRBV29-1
CSVQNGLAGQEQYF
TGCAGCGTCCAAAACGGACTAGCGGGACAGGAGCAGTACTTC
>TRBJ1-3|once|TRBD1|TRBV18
CASSPRQGGSSGNTIYF
TGTGCCAGCTCACCCCGACAGGGGGGTTCGTCTGGAAACACCATATATTTT
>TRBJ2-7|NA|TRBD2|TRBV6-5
CASRPTLAGGHEQYF
TGTGCCAGCAGACCGACCCTAGCGGGAGGGCACGAGCAGTACTTC
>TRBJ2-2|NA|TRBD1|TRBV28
CASIPGQGPGELFF
TGTGCCAGCATCCCGGGACAGGGGCCGGGGGAGCTGTTTTTT
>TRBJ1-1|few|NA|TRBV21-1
CASSKAGTEAFF
TGTGCCAGCAGCAAGGCGGGTACTGAAGCTTTCTTT
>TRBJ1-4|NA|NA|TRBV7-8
CASSLGQGATNEKLFF
TGTGCCAGCAGCCTGGGACAAGGCGCAACTAATGAAAAACTGTTTTTT
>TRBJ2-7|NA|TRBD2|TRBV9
CASSATSGPAYEQYF
TGTGCCAGCAGCGCGACTAGCGGGCCTGCCTACGAGCAGTACTTC
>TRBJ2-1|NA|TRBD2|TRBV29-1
CSVRAGGPVNEQFF
TGCAGCGTCCGAGCGGGAGGGCCGGTTAATGAGCAGTTCTTC
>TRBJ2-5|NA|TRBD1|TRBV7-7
CASSLGGRGPETQYF
TGTGCTAGCAGCTTAGGGGGCAGGGGGCCAGAGACCCAGTACTTC
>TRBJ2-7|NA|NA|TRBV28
CASNRPSYEQYF
TGTGCCAGCAACAGGCCCAGCTACGAGCAGTACTTC
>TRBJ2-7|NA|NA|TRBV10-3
CAIRRDTHYEQYF
TGTGCCATCCGCCGGGACACTCACTACGAGCAGTACTTC
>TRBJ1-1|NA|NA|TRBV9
CASSPTTGRNTEAFF
TGTGCCAGCAGCCCTACGACAGGTAGAAACACTGAAGCTTTCTTT
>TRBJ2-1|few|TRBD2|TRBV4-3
CASSQDVGGVYNEQFF
TGCGCCAGCAGCCAAGACGTTGGGGGGGTTTACAATGAGCAGTTCTTC
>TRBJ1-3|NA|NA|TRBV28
CASSPPDSGNTIYF
TGTGCCAGCAGTCCCCCCGACTCTGGAAACACCATATACTTT
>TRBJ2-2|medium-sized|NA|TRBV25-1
CASGPGTGELFF
TGTGCCAGCGGGCCCGGCACCGGGGAGCTGTTTTTT
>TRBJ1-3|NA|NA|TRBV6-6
CASSPYSLGNTIYF
TGTGCCAGCAGCCCTTACAGCCTTGGAAACACCATATATTTT
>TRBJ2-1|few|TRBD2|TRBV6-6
CASSYYSGRYNEQFF
TGTGCCAGCAGTTATTATAGCGGGAGATACAATGAGCAGTTCTTC
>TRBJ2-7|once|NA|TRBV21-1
CASSKTGASYEQYF
TGTGCCAGCAGCAAAACAGGGGCATCCTACGAGCAGTACTTC
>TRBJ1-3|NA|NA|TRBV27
CASSFRGVSGNTIYF
TGTGCCAGCAGTTTCAGGGGAGTCTCTGGAAACACCATATATTTT